This T cell receptor beta chain was retrieved from a study of blood T cell repertoires in COVID-19. As for the study in general: Recovered status applied to Cohort 3 donors who had two consecutive negative PCRs. It also applied to those with clearance or with symptom resolution.

The repertoire was sequenced with immunoSEQ multiplex PCR; TCRdb's copy has only in-frame clones and lacks some. The sample consists of under 200,000 clones, 70% to 85% of them appearing once. The V end lost 3 bases, the J end lost 0 bases, and 12 bases lay between the germline ends. Looked up from germline, CDR1 is SGHNT and CDR2 is YENEEA. This CDR3 is built from 15 residues. What was sequenced was PBMCs or T cells enriched from blood (not recorded which). The chain combines TRBV11-3 with TRBJ2-7, with D possibly TRBD1 on 6 matching bases. This TCR came from a woman in her 70s in a cohort exposed to, infected with or recovered from COVID-19 (not recorded which). The CDR3 loop reads CASSFGQSSSYEQYF. CDR3 sequence (DNA): TGTGCCAGCAGCTTCGGACAGTCGAGCTCCTACGAGCAGTACTTC.